Each of the 9 T cell receptor beta chains below was sequenced from the same sample in a study of blood T cells in healthy people across ages (dated by TCRdb to the mid-2010s). The library relied on 5' RACE. Sequencing was performed on an Illumina HiSeq 2500. A second about 7 to 12 cycle PCR used a sample-barcoded 5' primer and a J-beta primer mix. TCRdb itself trimmed the public reads at Q25 with fastp, ran MiXCR and retained productive beta chains. All rows with the same CDR3 protein become a single entry with the most common DNA and genes. A total of 700,000 or so distinct CDR3 sequences appear in this sample, about 24% of them only once. 22% of the sample is in the top ten clones. Sequenced material: blood. These TCRs come from a man in his 70s in good health.

The chain combines TRBV27 with TRBJ2-1; D might be TRBD1 (7 bases). The germline V gene has CDR1 MNHEY and CDR2 SMNVEV (reference sequence). CDR3 length: 15 amino acids. V was pared by 8 bases and J by 9 bases, with 23 bases between. The CDR3 spells CASGGGTDPYGEQFF. Written as DNA, the CDR3 is TGTGCCAGCGGAGGAGGGACAGACCCCTACGGTGAGCAGTTCTTC.

V and J are TRBV29-1 and TRBJ2-5; 7 positions match TRBD1. V lost 5 bases to trimming and J lost 5 bases; unmatched junction nucleotides: 14. The CDR3 length is 15 residues. CDR1 is SQVTM, CDR2 ANQGSEA, per germline. This CDR3 is CSVSNTGAIGETQYF. DNA of the CDR3: TGCAGCGTTTCAAATACAGGGGCGATCGGGGAGACCCAGTACTTC.

This clonotype was seen more than once but under ten times. The gene calls are TRBV7-2 and TRBJ2-1, with D tentatively TRBD2 (5 bases). This CDR3 contains 15 residues. Trimming removed 3 bases from V and 4 bases from J, with 13 bases in between. Germline V CDR1 and CDR2: SGHTA, FQGNSA. CDR3 residues: CASSFPWTSYNEQFF. The CDR3 DNA is TGTGCCAGCAGCTTTCCTTGGACTTCTTACAATGAGCAGTTCTTC.

Of note for this clonotype: The junction departs from the called germline gene at one end, perhaps through a read error. The J gene is TRBJ2-3, the V gene TRBV12-3 or TRBV12-4; maybe TRBD2 (6 bases). The CDR3 is 15 residues long. The CDR3 DNA reads as TGTGCCAGCAGTTTCGGGGGATCTAGCGCAGATGCGCAGTATTTT. It translates to CASSFGGSSADAQYF.

This clonotype was recorded many times. The gene calls are TRBV5-1 and TRBJ2-3; a weak D match, TRBD2 (6 bases). The CDR3 has 15 amino acids. The germline gives CDR1 SGHRS, CDR2 YFSETQ. The V end was cut by 3 bases, the J end by 2 bases, with 13 bases between. CDR3 loop: CASSSSVVTTDTQYF. CDR3 DNA: TGCGCCAGCAGCTCTAGCGTGGTTACCACAGATACGCAGTATTTT.

This clonotype showed up many times. The gene calls are TRBV29-1 and TRBJ1-1; unclear D gene. The V and J ends lost 5 bases and 5 bases respectively, with 15 bases between them. Germline V gene lookup returns CDR1 SQVTM and CDR2 ANQGSEA. This CDR3 spans 13 amino acids. This chain's CDR3 is CSVRTGVWTEAFF. The DNA of the CDR3 is TGCAGCGTTCGTACTGGGGTTTGGACTGAAGCTTTCTTT.

With respect to this clonotype: One base away lies a much larger clone, so this may be a sequencing read error. The chain links TRBV20-1 to TRBJ2-5; tentatively, D is TRBD2 (6 bases). The CDR3 extends over 15 amino acids. Germline loops: CDR1 DFQATT, CDR2 SNEGSKA (reference sequence). Trimming cost V 1 base and J 2 bases, with 14 bases left between them. CDR3: CSARAEVAEQETQYF. The CDR3 region has the DNA TGCAGTGCTAGAGCGGAGGTAGCGGAGCAAGAGACCCAGTACTTC.

The sample holds a few counts of this clonotype. The rearrangement uses TRBV25-1 and TRBJ2-5; 9 bases are shared with TRBD1. TRBJ2-7 matches the DNA end more closely, so the J call is doubtful. The germline V gene encodes CDR1 MGHDK and CDR2 SYGVNS. There are 16 residues in the CDR3. The CDR3 coding sequence is TGTGCCAGCAGTGAATATGGGACAGGGTGGATCTACGAGCAGTACGTC. Amino acid sequence: CASSEYGTGWIYEQYV.

This clonotype has only a few counts. The gene calls are TRBV6-6 and TRBJ2-2; TRBD2 aligns across 7 bases. The CDR3 sequence is 15 residues long. CDR1 is MNHNY, CDR2 SVGAGI, per germline (reference sequence). V shed 6 bases and J 0 bases; nucleotides not matched to a gene: 4. This CDR3 reads CASSLTSANTGELFF. In DNA, the CDR3 is TGTGCCAGCAGCCTAACTAGCGCGAACACCGGGGAGCTGTTTTTT.